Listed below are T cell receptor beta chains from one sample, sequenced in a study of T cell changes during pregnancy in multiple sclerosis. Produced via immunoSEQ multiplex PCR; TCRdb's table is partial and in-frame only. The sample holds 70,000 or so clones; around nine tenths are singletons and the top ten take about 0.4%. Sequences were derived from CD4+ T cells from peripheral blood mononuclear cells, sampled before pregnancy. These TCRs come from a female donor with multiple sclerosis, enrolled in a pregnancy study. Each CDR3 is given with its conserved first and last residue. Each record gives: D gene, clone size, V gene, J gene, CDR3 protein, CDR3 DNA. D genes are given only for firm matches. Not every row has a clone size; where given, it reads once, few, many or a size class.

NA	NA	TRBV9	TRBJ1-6	CASSVKFGNSPLHF	TGTGCCAGCAGCGTAAAATTCGGGAATTCACCCCTCCACTTT
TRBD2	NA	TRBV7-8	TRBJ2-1	CASSRTTSGVSYNEQFF	TGTGCCAGCAGTCGAACCACTAGCGGGGTTTCCTACAATGAGCAGTTCTTC
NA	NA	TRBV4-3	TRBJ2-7	CASSPPREQYF	TGCGCCAGCAGCCCCCCTCGCGAGCAGTACTTC
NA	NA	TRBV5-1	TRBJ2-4	CASREGARLDKNIQYF	TGCGCCAGCCGCGAGGGTGCGAGGCTGGACAAAAACATTCAGTACTTC
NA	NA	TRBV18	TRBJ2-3	CASSTSGGRTDTQYF	TGTGCCAGCTCGACCAGTGGGGGCCGAACAGATACGCAGTATTTT
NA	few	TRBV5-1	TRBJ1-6	CASTLRPRISGGENSPLHF	TGCGCCAGCACTCTACGGCCCCGAATTAGTGGGGGCGAAAATTCACCCCTCCACTTT
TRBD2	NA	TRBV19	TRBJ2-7	CASSIAGTSRLAGTYEQYF	TGTGCCAGTAGTATAGCCGGGACATCGAGGCTAGCGGGTACCTACGAGCAGTACTTC
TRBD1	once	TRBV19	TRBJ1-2	CASSTRTGAGYTF	TGTGCCAGTAGTACCCGGACAGGGGCCGGCTACACCTTC
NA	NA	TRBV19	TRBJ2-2	CASTTTGELFF	TGTGCCAGTACTACCACCGGGGAGCTGTTTTTT
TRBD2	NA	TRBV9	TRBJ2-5	CASSVEVAGGPFGGTQYF	TGTGCCAGCAGCGTAGAAGTAGCGGGAGGGCCATTTGGTGGGACCCAGTACTTC
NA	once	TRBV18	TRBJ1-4	CASSPTGLVGLTTNEKLFF	TGTGCCAGCTCACCTACGGGACTGGTGGGGCTCACAACTAATGAAAAACTGTTTTTT
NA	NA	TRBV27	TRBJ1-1	CASSEGPGRGTEAFF	TGTGCCAGCAGTGAGGGGCCAGGGAGGGGCACTGAAGCTTTCTTT
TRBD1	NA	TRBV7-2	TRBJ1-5	CASNSDRGNQPQHF	TGTGCCAGCAACTCGGACAGGGGTAATCAGCCCCAGCATTTT
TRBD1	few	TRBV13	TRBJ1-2	CASSSIRQGSAAGYTF	TGTGCCAGCAGCTCTATACGACAGGGTTCTGCTGCTGGCTACACCTTC
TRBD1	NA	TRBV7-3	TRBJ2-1	CASSLNPRDSPNEQFF	TGTGCCAGCAGCTTGAATCCCCGGGACAGCCCCAATGAGCAGTTCTTC
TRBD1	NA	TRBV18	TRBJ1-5	CASSPNGGFTGGAVPISNQPQHF	TGTGCCAGCTCACCAAACGGGGGTTTTACAGGGGGCGCGGTCCCCATAAGCAATCAGCCCCAGCATTTT
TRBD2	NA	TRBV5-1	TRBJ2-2	CASSFQTSENTGELFF	TGCGCCAGCAGCTTCCAAACTAGCGAGAACACCGGGGAGCTGTTTTTT
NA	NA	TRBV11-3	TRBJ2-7	CASSFGGLYEQYF	TGTGCCAGCAGCTTTGGAGGACTCTACGAGCAGTACTTC
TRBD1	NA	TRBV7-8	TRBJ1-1	CASSGRDRGSNTEAFF	TGTGCCAGCAGCGGCCGGGACAGGGGGTCGAACACTGAAGCTTTCTTT
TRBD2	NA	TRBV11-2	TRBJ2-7	CASSLDMGGTSYEQYF	TGTGCCAGCAGCTTAGATATGGGGGGGACCTCCTACGAGCAGTACTTC
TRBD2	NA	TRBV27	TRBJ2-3	CASSFTSGVTDTQYF	TGTGCCAGCAGCTTCACTAGCGGGGTCACAGATACGCAGTATTTT
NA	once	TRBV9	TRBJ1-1	CASSVQGGGDTEAFF	TGTGCCAGCAGCGTACAGGGCGGAGGGGACACTGAAGCTTTCTTT
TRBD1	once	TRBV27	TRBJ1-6	CASSPPGQGNSPLHF	TGTGCCAGCAGTCCTCCGGGACAGGGAAATTCACCCCTCCACTTT
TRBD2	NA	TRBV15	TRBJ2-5	CATSRVGLVGETQYF	TGTGCCACCAGCAGAGTCGGACTAGTCGGGGAGACCCAGTACTTC
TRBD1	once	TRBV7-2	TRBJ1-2	CASSPWSSAGQGYGYTF	TGTGCCAGCAGCCCCTGGTCGTCAGCCGGACAGGGTTATGGCTACACCTTC
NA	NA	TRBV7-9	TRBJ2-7	CASSLGWAGNEQYF	TGTGCCAGCAGCTTAGGTTGGGCGGGGAACGAGCAGTACTTC
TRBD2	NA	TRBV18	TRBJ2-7	CASSPTSGSPYEQYF	TGTGCCAGCTCACCCACTAGCGGGAGCCCCTACGAGCAGTACTTC
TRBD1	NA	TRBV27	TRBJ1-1	CASRRGGTGGNTEAFF	TGTGCCAGCAGAAGGGGGGGGACAGGGGGGAACACTGAAGCTTTCTTT
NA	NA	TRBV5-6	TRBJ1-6	CASRPDRNSPLHF	TGTGCCAGCAGGCCCGACAGAAATTCACCCCTCCACTTT
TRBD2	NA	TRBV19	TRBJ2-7	CASKGNGLADTYEQYF	TGTGCCAGTAAAGGAAACGGACTAGCGGATACCTACGAGCAGTACTTC
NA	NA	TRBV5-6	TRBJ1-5	CASSLALGSARNQPQHF	TGTGCCAGCAGCTTGGCTCTCGGCAGCGCGCGCAATCAGCCCCAGCATTTT
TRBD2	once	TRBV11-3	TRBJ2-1	CASSNPSGGANEQFF	TGTGCCAGCAGCAACCCTAGCGGGGGGGCCAATGAGCAGTTCTTC
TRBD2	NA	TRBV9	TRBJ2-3	CASSGGGSGTDTQYF	TGTGCCAGCAGCGGGGGCGGGAGCGGCACAGATACGCAGTATTTT
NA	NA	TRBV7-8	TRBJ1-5	CASSRTENQPQHF	TGTGCCAGCAGCCGGACAGAGAATCAGCCCCAGCATTTT
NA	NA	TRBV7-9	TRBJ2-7	CASSRTVSYEQYF	TGTGCCAGCAGCCGGACAGTCTCCTACGAGCAGTACTTC
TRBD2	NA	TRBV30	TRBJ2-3	CAWSTERGGSTDTQYF	TGTGCCTGGAGTACCGAGCGGGGCGGAAGCACAGATACGCAGTATTTT
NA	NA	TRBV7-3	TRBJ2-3	CASSQTGSSTDTQYF	TGTGCCAGCAGCCAGACAGGTTCTAGCACAGATACGCAGTATTTT
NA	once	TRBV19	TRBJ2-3	CASSTGSSSPNTQYF	TGTGCCAGTAGTACTGGCAGTTCCTCCCCGAATACGCAGTATTTT
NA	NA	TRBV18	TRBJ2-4	CASSPPNRVGKNIQYF	TGTGCCAGCTCACCACCCAACAGGGTGGGGAAAAACATTCAGTACTTC
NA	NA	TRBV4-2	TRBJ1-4	CASSQAAGTANEKLFF	TGTGCCAGCAGCCAAGCCGCAGGTACTGCTAATGAAAAACTGTTTTTT
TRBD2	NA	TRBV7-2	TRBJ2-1	CASSHALAGVHGEQFF	TGTGCCAGCAGCCACGCCCTAGCGGGGGTCCACGGTGAGCAGTTCTTC
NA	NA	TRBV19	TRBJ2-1	CASSIVWGVEQFF	TGTGCCAGTAGTATAGTGTGGGGAGTGGAGCAGTTCTTC
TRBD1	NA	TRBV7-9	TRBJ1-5	CASSLTSGGDQPQHF	TGTGCCAGCAGCCTTACGTCAGGGGGCGATCAGCCCCAGCATTTT
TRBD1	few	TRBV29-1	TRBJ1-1	CSVKKQGVDTEAFF	TGCAGCGTCAAGAAACAGGGGGTAGACACTGAAGCTTTCTTT
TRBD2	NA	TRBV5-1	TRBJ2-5	CASSWLRTSPQETQYF	TGCGCCAGCAGCTGGTTACGGACTAGTCCCCAAGAGACCCAGTACTTC